Listed here are 30 T cell receptor beta chains from one sample, sequenced in a study of blood T cell repertoires in COVID-19 (dated by TCRdb to about 2020). The library relied on the immunoSEQ multiplex PCR assay. TCRdb mirrors the immuneACCESS table, restricted to in-frame sequences. Some clones are absent from its copies; in checked studies, under half trace to an unresolved V gene, and the reason for the others is unknown. In all, the sample holds about 300,000 clones, and more than 75% of those were seen once. The ten biggest clones cover roughly a tenth of the sample. Material for sequencing was PBMCs or T cells enriched from blood (not recorded which). The receptors shown here come from a young woman who had recovered from COVID-19.

The chain is built from TRBV7-2 and TRBJ1-1, with D perhaps matching TRBD1 (6 bases). Germline V gene lookup returns CDR1 SGHTA and CDR2 FQGNSA. Trimming left V 0 bases short and J 6 bases short, with 11 bases between. This CDR3 comprises 14 residues. The CDR3 bases are TGTGCCAGCAGCTTAGCGGTCAGGGGCCCTGAAGCTTTCTTT. It is translated as CASSLAVRGPEAFF.

The V gene is TRBV29-1, the J gene TRBJ1-5; tentative D call: TRBD1 (6 bases). The CDR3 contains 13 residues. V was cut by 4 bases and J by 4 bases, with 11 bases left in between. Germline CDR1 and CDR2: SQVTM and ANQGSEA. The CDR3 nucleotides read TGCAGCGTTGGAGGGACACGTAATCAGCCCCAGCATTTT. Its translation: CSVGGTRNQPQHF.

The CDR3 loop reads CASTSWALQGRRAKNIQYF. The CDR3 coding sequence is TGTGCCAGTACCTCATGGGCCCTACAGGGACGCAGGGCCAAAAACATTCAGTACTTC. This chain connects TRBV19 to TRBJ2-4; D possibly corresponds to TRBD1 (6 bases). CDR3 length: 19 amino acids. V lost 7 bases and J lost 1, with 26 bases in between. Germline values: CDR1 LNHDA, CDR2 SQIVND (reference sequence).

The rearrangement links TRBV9 to TRBJ1-1; D unresolved. Germline CDR1 reads SGDLS; CDR2 reads YYNGEE. V lost 4 bases and J lost 7, with 11 bases in between. This CDR3 has 12 amino acids. The CDR3 DNA is TGTGCCAGCAGCTTGACCGGAGGTGAAGCTTTCTTT. This gives the protein CASSLTGGEAFF.

This clone has a single count. The gene calls are TRBV6-1 and TRBJ1-6, with 10 bases fitting TRBD1. J lost 5 bases, V lost 2 bases, and 3 bases had no gene match. The CDR3 is made up of 16 amino acids. The V gene's germline CDR1 is MNHNS and CDR2 SASEGT. CDR3 sequence (DNA): TGTGCCAGCAGTGAATTGGGACAGGGGAATAATTCACCCCTCCACTTT. This sequence encodes CASSELGQGNNSPLHF.

The rearrangement links TRBV29-1 to TRBJ2-3, with TRBD2 matching 9 bases. Germline trimming cut 6 bases from V and 4 bases from J; bases unmatched to any gene: 5. This CDR3 has 13 residues. Germline V gene sequence: CDR1 SQVTM, CDR2 ANQGSEA. Here the CDR3 reads CSVDGTSSDTQYF. The CDR3 DNA reads as TGCAGCGTCGACGGGACTAGCTCAGATACGCAGTATTTT.

The genes are TRBV19 and TRBJ1-2, with 7 positions matching TRBD1. The CDR3 length is 15 residues. Trimming at V came to 3 bases and at J to 3 bases, leaving 7 bases not matched to a gene. Germline V lookup: CDR1 LNHDA, CDR2 SQIVND (reference sequence). For the CDR3, the DNA is TGTGCCAGTAGTATTCGCCAAGGGGGCCACTATGGCTACACCTTC. Translation gives CASSIRQGGHYGYTF.

This clone has just one count. This chain joins TRBV18 and TRBJ1-1, with 8 bases identical to TRBD1. The V and J ends lost 2 bases and 4 bases, in that order; junction bases with no gene match: 12. The length of the CDR3 is 17 residues. Germline CDR1 KGHSH, CDR2 LQKENI. The CDR3 is CASSPIMRQGAGTEAFF. The CDR3 DNA follows: TGTGCCAGCTCACCAATAATGCGCCAGGGGGCGGGCACTGAAGCTTTCTTT.

This clone was counted a few times. The V gene is TRBV29-1, the J gene TRBJ1-1; 7 nucleotides align to TRBD1. With V trimmed by 2 bases and J by 4 bases, 7 bases remained unmatched. CDR3 length equals 14 residues. Germline V gene lookup returns CDR1 SQVTM and CDR2 ANQGSEA. In nucleotides, the CDR3 is TGCAGCGTTGAAACAGGGGCCCCCCTCACTGAAGCTTTCTTT. It translates to CSVETGAPLTEAFF.

CDR3 in DNA: TGCAGCGTTCGGGAGGGGATTTTAGGTGGCTACACCTTC. Its protein product is CSVREGILGGYTF. The chain links TRBV29-1 to TRBJ1-2, with D possibly TRBD1 on 5 matching bases. The CDR3 runs 13 residues. Trimming took 5 bases from V and 7 from J, leaving 17 bases between them. Germline V gene sequence: CDR1 SQVTM, CDR2 ANQGSEA. Full variable domain (outside the CDR3, taken from reference TRBV29-1 and TRBJ1-2): SAVISQKPSRDICQRGTSLTIQCQVDSQVTMMFWYRQQPGQSLTLIATANQGSEATYESGFVIDKFPISRPNLTFSTLTVSNMSPEDSSIYLCSVREGILGGYTFGSGTRLTVV.

This chain connects TRBV18 to TRBJ1-4; 9 bases align to TRBD1. The CDR3 is 15 amino acids. V shed 3 bases and J 8 bases; nucleotides not matched to a gene: 7. Per the germline V gene, CDR1 is KGHSH and CDR2 is LQKENI. Written as DNA, the CDR3 is TGTGCCAGCTCACCCGGGACAGGGTCCAAGGAAAAACTGTTTTTT. Amino acid sequence: CASSPGTGSKEKLFF.

Here the CDR3 reads CASSWEFARGEFQPQHF. The DNA of the CDR3 is TGCGCCAGCAGCTGGGAGTTCGCCAGGGGGGAGTTTCAGCCCCAGCATTTT. The gene calls are TRBV5-1 and TRBJ1-5, with TRBD1 matching over 7 bases. The CDR3 runs 17 residues. Losses at the gene ends were 3 bases for V and 6 bases for J; bases not matched to a gene: 15. Germline V lookup: CDR1 SGHRS, CDR2 YFSETQ. The whole variable domain, filled in from reference TRBV5-1 and TRBJ1-5, reads KAGVTQTPRYLIKTRGQQVTLSCSPISGHRSVSWYQQTPGQGLQFLFEYFSETQRNKGNFPGRFSGRQFSNSRSEMNVSTLELGDSALYLCASSWEFARGEFQPQHFGDGTRLSIL.

V and J are TRBV28 and TRBJ2-1; TRBD1 aligns across 7 bases. The CDR3 loop spans 15 amino acids. Germline loops: CDR1 MDHEN, CDR2 SYDVKM. With V trimmed by 2 bases and J by 7 bases, 8 bases remained unmatched. In DNA, the CDR3 is TGTGCCAGCAGTTTAGGTGGTAGGGGGCGGAATGAGCAGTTCTTC. Translation gives CASSLGGRGRNEQFF.

The chain employs TRBV4-1 and TRBJ1-4; D ambiguous. The V gene lost 8 bases and the J gene lost 6 bases, with 19 bases spanning the gap. Germline V gives CDR1 MGHRA, CDR2 YSYEKL. The CDR3 runs to 15 residues. The CDR3 spells CASRATEGYDEKLFF. As DNA, the CDR3 is TGCGCCAGCCGAGCTACTGAGGGTTACGATGAAAAACTGTTTTTT.

V gene TRBV29-1 combines with J gene TRBJ1-2; possibly TRBD1 for D (5 bases). The CDR3 totals 14 residues. Trimming took off 7 bases at V and 4 bases at J, with 19 bases between the two ends. Germline CDR1 and CDR2: SQVTM and ANQGSEA. The CDR3 nucleotides are TGCAGCGGATTTACAGGACCCTCCGGCTATGGCTACACCTTC. Amino acids: CSGFTGPSGYGYTF.

The chain employs TRBV5-1 and TRBJ1-1, with a possible D match to TRBD1 (6 bases). CDR1 SGHRS and CDR2 YFSETQ come from the germline V gene. This CDR3 spans 15 amino acids. Trimming removed 5 bases at V and 0 bases at J, with 14 bases between. The CDR3 region is CASRQGGTMNTEAFF. CDR3 DNA sequence: TGCGCCAGCAGACAGGGAGGGACCATGAACACTGAAGCTTTCTTT.

This clone was recorded only once. The rearrangement uses TRBV18 and TRBJ2-1; 7 bases are a match to TRBD1. The V segment lost 2 bases and the J segment 4 bases; nucleotides outside the gene matches: 17. The CDR3 runs to 19 residues. Germline V gene sequence: CDR1 KGHSH, CDR2 LQKENI. Here the CDR3 reads CASSPRSGGTGQLYNEQFF. CDR3 bases: TGTGCCAGCTCACCAAGATCCGGTGGAACGGGACAGCTTTACAATGAGCAGTTCTTC.

The table lists this clone with a count of one. The CDR3 sequence: CASSYSENNEQFF. The CDR3 DNA reads as TGTGCCAGCAGTTATAGCGAGAACAATGAGCAGTTCTTC. The J gene is TRBJ2-1, the V gene TRBV6-5; possible D gene TRBD2, 5 bases. Germline CDR1 reads MNHEY; CDR2 reads SVGAGI. CDR3 length: 13 residues. The V gene lost 3 bases and the J gene lost 5 bases, with 8 bases spanning the gap.

V usage is TRBV5-1 and J usage is TRBJ1-6, with 9 bases lining up with TRBD1. The ends lost 0 bases at V and 9 bases at J; junction bases unmatched: 4. Germline V gene data show CDR1 as SGHRS and CDR2 as YFSETQ. This CDR3 has 15 residues. This chain's CDR3 is CASSLGDRVASPLHF. CDR3 sequence (DNA): TGCGCCAGCAGCTTGGGGGACAGGGTCGCTTCACCCCTCCACTTT. The variable domain in full, completed from reference TRBV5-1 and TRBJ1-6, reads KAGVTQTPRYLIKTRGQQVTLSCSPISGHRSVSWYQQTPGQGLQFLFEYFSETQRNKGNFPGRFSGRQFSNSRSEMNVSTLELGDSALYLCASSLGDRVASPLHFGNGTRLTVT.

This clone appeared a few times. The chain carries TRBV7-3 and TRBJ2-3; perhaps TRBD2 as D (6 bases). Trimming left V 4 bases short and J 1 base short, with 15 bases between. The CDR3 is 16 residues long. CDR1 SGHTA and CDR2 FQGTGA come from the germline V gene. The CDR3: CASSSLRRGGTDTQYF. CDR3 coding DNA: TGTGCCAGCAGCTCCCTAAGGCGGGGTGGCACAGATACGCAGTATTTT.

The chain recombines TRBV30 with TRBJ2-7; D is possibly TRBD1 (5 bases). Germline CDR1 GTSNPN, CDR2 SVGIG (reference sequence). The CDR3 runs 14 residues. Trimming pared 2 bases from V and 2 bases from J, leaving 13 bases between. CDR3 nucleotide sequence: TGTGCCTGGAGTATCGGAACAGGCCCCTACGAGCAGTACTTC. Protein: CAWSIGTGPYEQYF.

The DNA of the CDR3 is TGTGCCATCAGTGAAAGCGCGGGGCTCGGTGAAGCTTTCTTT. It is translated as CAISESAGLGEAFF. This chain joins TRBV10-3 and TRBJ1-1; weak D call: TRBD1 (5 bases). The CDR3 totals 14 residues. V was trimmed by 3 bases and J by 7 bases, leaving 15 bases between them. Germline CDR1 is ENHRY and CDR2 is SYGVKD.

The genes are TRBV6-1 and TRBJ2-2; 9 nucleotides agree with TRBD2. The CDR3 has 18 amino acids. Unmatched junction bases numbered 13, after V lost 4 bases and J lost 4 bases. Germline V gene lookup returns CDR1 MNHNS and CDR2 SASEGT. The CDR3 DNA sequence: TGTGCCAGCAGTGCCCTGATTTCGCGGGGGGGCCGCACCGGGGAGCTGTTTTTT. Its protein is CASSALISRGGRTGELFF.

The J gene is TRBJ1-3, the V gene TRBV25-1; perhaps TRBD1 as D (5 bases). The CDR3 totals 13 residues. V gave up 6 bases and J gave up 2 bases, with 8 bases separating them. The V gene's germline CDR1 is MGHDK and CDR2 SYGVNS. The CDR3 DNA is TGTGCCAGCAGGCAGGGCGCTGGAAACACCATATATTTT. Encoded protein: CASRQGAGNTIYF. Using reference TRBV25-1 and TRBJ1-3 for the parts outside the CDR3, the full variable domain is EADIYQTPRYLVIGTGKKITLECSQTMGHDKMYWYQQDPGMELHLIHYSYGVNSTEKGDLSSESTVSRIRTEHFPLTLESARPSHTSQYLCASRQGAGNTIYFGEGSWLTVV.

This chain links TRBV5-1 with TRBJ2-3, with 8 bases aligning to TRBD1. The germline V gene encodes CDR1 SGHRS and CDR2 YFSETQ. V shed 1 base and J 2 bases; nucleotides not matched to a gene: 9. This CDR3 region has 17 residues. The chain's CDR3 is CASSLPPQGAHTDTQYF. Written as DNA, the CDR3 is TGCGCCAGCAGCTTGCCCCCCCAGGGGGCCCACACAGATACGCAGTATTTT.

V and J are TRBV3-1 (or the pseudogene TRBV3-2) and TRBJ2-7, with D perhaps TRBD2 (6 bases). This CDR3 is built from 16 residues. Trimming removed 1 base at V and 0 bases at J, with 13 bases between. CDR1 and CDR2 from the germline V gene are LGHDT and YNNKEL (reference sequence). CDR3 loop: CASSQVGGVGSYEQYF. DNA for the CDR3: TGTGCCAGCAGCCAAGTTGGAGGGGTGGGCTCCTACGAGCAGTACTTC.

J is TRBJ2-2 and V is TRBV5-1, with 10 bases matching TRBD1. The germline CDR1 and CDR2 sequences are SGHRS and YFSETQ. CDR3 length: 15 amino acids. V gave up 3 bases and J gave up 7 bases; unmatched junction bases: 6. CDR3 nucleotide sequence: TGCGCCAGCAGCTCGGACAGGGGGTACGGCGGGGAGCTGTTTTTT. Protein product: CASSSDRGYGGELFF. Combining the CDR3 with reference TRBV5-1 and TRBJ2-2 gives the whole variable domain KAGVTQTPRYLIKTRGQQVTLSCSPISGHRSVSWYQQTPGQGLQFLFEYFSETQRNKGNFPGRFSGRQFSNSRSEMNVSTLELGDSALYLCASSSDRGYGGELFFGEGSRLTVL.

The chain employs TRBV29-1 and TRBJ2-3; tentative D call: TRBD2 (7 bases). V was shortened by 1 base and J by 1 base, with 18 bases between the two germline ends. CDR1 and CDR2 (germline): SQVTM, ANQGSEA. CDR3 size: 17 residues. The CDR3 nucleotides are TGCAGCGTTGAAGGCGTTCGGGGGGCGCGAGGCACAGATACGCAGTATTTT. This sequence encodes CSVEGVRGARGTDTQYF.

This sequence joins TRBV7-8 and TRBJ1-5; D unclear. V was pared by 5 bases and J by 5 bases, with 13 bases between. The CDR3 consists of 14 residues. The germline gives CDR1 SGHVS, CDR2 FQNEAQ. This CDR3 reads CASSADYTHQPQHF. The CDR3 DNA sequence: TGTGCCAGCAGCGCGGACTATACTCATCAGCCCCAGCATTTT.

This clone showed up just once. The rearrangement uses TRBV6-1 and TRBJ2-1; 10 bases agree with TRBD1. V lost 2 bases and J lost 8; bases outside the gene matches: 6. The length of the CDR3 is 15 residues. In germline, CDR1 is MNHNS, CDR2 SASEGT. CDR3 loop: CASSEPGQGPDEQFF. The CDR3 nucleotides read TGTGCCAGCAGTGAACCGGGACAGGGGCCCGATGAGCAGTTCTTC.